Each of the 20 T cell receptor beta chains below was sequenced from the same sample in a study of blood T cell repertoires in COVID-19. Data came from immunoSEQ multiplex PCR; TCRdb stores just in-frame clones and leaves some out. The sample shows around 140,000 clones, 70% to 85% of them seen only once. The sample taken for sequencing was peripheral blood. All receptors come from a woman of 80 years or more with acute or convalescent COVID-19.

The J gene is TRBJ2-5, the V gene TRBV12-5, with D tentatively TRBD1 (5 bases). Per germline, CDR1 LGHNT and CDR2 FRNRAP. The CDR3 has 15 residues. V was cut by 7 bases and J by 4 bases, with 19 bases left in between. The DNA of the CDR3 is TGTGCTAGTGCCCAATCAAGGAAGGGGTTAGAGACCCAGTACTTC. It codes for CASAQSRKGLETQYF.

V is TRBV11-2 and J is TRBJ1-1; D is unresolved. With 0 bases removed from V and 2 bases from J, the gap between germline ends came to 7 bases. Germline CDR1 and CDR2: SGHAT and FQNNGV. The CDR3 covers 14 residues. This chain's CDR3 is CASSLEYINTEAFF. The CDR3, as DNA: TGTGCCAGCAGCTTAGAATACATAAACACTGAAGCTTTCTTT.

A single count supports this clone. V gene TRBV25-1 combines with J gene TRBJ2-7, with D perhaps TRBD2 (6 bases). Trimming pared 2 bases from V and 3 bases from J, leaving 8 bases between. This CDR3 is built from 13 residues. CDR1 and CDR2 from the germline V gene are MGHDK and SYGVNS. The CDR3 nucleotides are TGTGCCAGCAGTGAAGCGGGGAGCTACGAGCAGTACTTC. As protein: CASSEAGSYEQYF.

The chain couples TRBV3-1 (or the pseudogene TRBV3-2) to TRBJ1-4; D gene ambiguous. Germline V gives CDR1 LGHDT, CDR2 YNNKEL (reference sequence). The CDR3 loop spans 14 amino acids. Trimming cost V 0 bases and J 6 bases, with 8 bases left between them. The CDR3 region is CASSQDIGDEKLFF. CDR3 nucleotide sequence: TGTGCCAGCAGCCAAGATATCGGAGATGAAAAACTGTTTTTT.

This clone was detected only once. The DNA for the CDR3 is TGTGCCAGCAGCCTGGGCACGCGGAACACTGAAGCTTTCTTT. This codes for CASSLGTRNTEAFF. The rearrangement links TRBV3-1 (or the pseudogene TRBV3-2) to TRBJ1-1; D not resolved. The CDR3 spans 14 residues. Germline V lookup: CDR1 LGHDT, CDR2 YNNKEL (reference sequence). V was pared by 4 bases and J by 1 base, with 10 bases between.

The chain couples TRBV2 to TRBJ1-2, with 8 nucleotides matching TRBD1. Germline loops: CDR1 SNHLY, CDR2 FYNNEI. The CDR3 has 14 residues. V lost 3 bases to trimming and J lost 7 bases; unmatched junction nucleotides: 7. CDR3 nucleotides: TGTGCCAGCAGTGACGGGGCCAGGGGGCCTGGCTACACCTTC. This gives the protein CASSDGARGPGYTF.

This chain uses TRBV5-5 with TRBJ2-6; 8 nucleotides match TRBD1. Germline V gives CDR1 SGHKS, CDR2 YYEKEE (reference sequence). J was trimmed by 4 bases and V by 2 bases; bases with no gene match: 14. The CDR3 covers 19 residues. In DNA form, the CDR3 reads TGTGCCAGCAGCTTCCCGGGACAGGCCCCTAGTAGGGGGGCCAACGTCCTGACTTTC. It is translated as CASSFPGQAPSRGANVLTF.

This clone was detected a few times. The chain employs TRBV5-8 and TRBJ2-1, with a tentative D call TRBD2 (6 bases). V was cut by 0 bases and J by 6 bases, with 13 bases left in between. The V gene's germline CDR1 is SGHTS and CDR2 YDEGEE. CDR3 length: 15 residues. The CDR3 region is CASSLGGGTTNEQFF. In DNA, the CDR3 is TGTGCCAGCAGCTTGGGGGGCGGGACCACCAATGAGCAGTTCTTC.

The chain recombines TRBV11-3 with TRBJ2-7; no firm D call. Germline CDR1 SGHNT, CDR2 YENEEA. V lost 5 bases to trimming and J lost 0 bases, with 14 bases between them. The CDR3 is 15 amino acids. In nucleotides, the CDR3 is TGTGCCAGCAGCCCAGGCAAGACCCCCTCCTACGAGCAGTACTTC. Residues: CASSPGKTPSYEQYF.

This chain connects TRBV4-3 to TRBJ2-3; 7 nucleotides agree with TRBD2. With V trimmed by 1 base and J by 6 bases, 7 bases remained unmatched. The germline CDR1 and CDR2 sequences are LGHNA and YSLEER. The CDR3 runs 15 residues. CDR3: CASSQVVAGADTQYF. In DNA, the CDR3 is TGCGCCAGCAGCCAAGTAGTAGCGGGCGCCGATACGCAGTATTTT.

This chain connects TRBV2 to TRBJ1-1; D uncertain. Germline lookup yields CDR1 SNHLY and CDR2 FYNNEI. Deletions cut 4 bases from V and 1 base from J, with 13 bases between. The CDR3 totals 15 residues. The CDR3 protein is CASSGEEGTNTEAFF. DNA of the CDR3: TGTGCCAGCAGTGGTGAGGAGGGCACGAACACTGAAGCTTTCTTT.

As DNA, the CDR3 is TGTGCCAGTAGTAGTCCGAAGGACAGGGGTAACGAGCAGTACTTC. Its protein is CASSSPKDRGNEQYF. The rearrangement links TRBV19 to TRBJ2-7, with 9 bases that match TRBD1. CDR1 is LNHDA and CDR2 is SQIVND in the germline V gene (reference sequence). This CDR3 is built from 15 residues. The V and J ends lost 4 bases and 5 bases, in that order; junction bases with no gene match: 9.

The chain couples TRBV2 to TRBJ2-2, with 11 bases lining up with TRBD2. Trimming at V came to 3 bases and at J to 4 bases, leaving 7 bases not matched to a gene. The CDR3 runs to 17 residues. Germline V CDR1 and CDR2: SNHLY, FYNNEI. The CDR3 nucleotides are TGTGCCAGCAGTGACTTTGGACTAGCGGGCCTCACCGGGGAGCTGTTTTTT. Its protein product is CASSDFGLAGLTGELFF.

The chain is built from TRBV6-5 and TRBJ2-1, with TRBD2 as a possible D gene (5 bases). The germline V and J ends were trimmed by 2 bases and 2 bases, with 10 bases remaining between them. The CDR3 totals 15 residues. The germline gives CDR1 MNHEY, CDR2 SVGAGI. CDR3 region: CASSYLSGAYNEQFF. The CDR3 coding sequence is TGTGCCAGCAGTTACCTAAGCGGAGCCTACAATGAGCAGTTCTTC.

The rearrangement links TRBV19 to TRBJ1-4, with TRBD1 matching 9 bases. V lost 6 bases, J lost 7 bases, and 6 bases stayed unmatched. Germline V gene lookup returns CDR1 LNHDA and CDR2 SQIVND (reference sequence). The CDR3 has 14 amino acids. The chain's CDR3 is CASRSGQGGEKLFF. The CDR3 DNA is TGTGCCAGTAGATCGGGACAGGGAGGTGAAAAACTGTTTTTT.

Here the CDR3 DNA reads TGTGCCAGCAGGAGGAGCGGGACGAGCACAGATACGCAGTATTTT. Its protein is CASRRSGTSTDTQYF. The V and J genes are TRBV27 and TRBJ2-3; 7 bases match TRBD2. Losses at the gene ends were 6 bases for V and 0 bases for J; bases not matched to a gene: 6. Germline V gives CDR1 MNHEY, CDR2 SMNVEV (reference sequence). This CDR3 has 15 residues.

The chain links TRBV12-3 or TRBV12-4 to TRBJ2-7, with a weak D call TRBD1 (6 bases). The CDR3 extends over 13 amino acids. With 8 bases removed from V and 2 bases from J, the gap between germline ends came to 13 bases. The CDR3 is CASRSAGAYEQYF. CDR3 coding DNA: TGTGCCAGCCGTTCGGCAGGGGCCTACGAGCAGTACTTC.

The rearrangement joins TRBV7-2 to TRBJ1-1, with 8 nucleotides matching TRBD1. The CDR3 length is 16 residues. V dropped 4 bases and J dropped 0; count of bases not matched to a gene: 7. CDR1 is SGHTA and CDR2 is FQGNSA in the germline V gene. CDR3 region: CASSSGTGRMNTEAFF. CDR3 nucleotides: TGTGCCAGCAGCTCAGGGACAGGCCGCATGAACACTGAAGCTTTCTTT.

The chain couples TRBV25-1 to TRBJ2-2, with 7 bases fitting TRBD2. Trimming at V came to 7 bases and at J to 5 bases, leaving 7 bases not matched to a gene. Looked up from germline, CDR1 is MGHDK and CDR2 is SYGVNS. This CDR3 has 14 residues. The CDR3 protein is CASKGEGLTGELFF. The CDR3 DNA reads TGTGCCAGCAAAGGGGAGGGCCTGACCGGGGAGCTGTTTTTT. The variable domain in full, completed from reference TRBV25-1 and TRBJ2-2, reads EADIYQTPRYLVIGTGKKITLECSQTMGHDKMYWYQQDPGMELHLIHYSYGVNSTEKGDLSSESTVSRIRTEHFPLTLESARPSHTSQYLCASKGEGLTGELFFGEGSRLTVL.

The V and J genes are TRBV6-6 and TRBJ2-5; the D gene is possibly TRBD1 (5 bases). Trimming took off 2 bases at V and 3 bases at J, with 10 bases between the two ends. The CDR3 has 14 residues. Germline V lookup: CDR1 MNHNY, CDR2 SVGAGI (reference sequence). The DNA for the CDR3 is TGTGCCAGCAGTTACGCAGGGATAAAAGAGACCCAGTACTTC. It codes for CASSYAGIKETQYF.